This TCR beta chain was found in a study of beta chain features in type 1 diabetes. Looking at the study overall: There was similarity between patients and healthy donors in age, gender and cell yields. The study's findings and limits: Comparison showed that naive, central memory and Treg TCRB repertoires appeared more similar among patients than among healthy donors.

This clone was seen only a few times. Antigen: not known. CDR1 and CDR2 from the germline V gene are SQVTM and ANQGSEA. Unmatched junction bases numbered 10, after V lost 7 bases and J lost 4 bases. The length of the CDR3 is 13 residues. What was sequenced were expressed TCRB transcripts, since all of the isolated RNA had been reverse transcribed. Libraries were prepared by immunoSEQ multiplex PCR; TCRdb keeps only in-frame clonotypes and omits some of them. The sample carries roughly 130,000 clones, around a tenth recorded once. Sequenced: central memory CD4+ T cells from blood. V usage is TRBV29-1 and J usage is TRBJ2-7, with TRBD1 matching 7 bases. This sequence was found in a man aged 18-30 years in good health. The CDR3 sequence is CSATAVQGYEQYF. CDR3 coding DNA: TGCAGCGCTACCGCAGTACAGGGGTACGAGCAGTACTTC.